This TCR beta chain was sequenced during a study of identical twins. One entry per CDR3 protein, called by TCRdb with MiXCR from the 5' RACE reads. The sample lists a few hundred thousand distinct CDR3 sequences; approximately 25% were seen once. All donors comprised healthy Caucasians. CDR3 length equals 12 residues. The germline CDR1 and CDR2 sequences are SNHLY and FYNNEI. About this clonotype: Its ends do not fully match the called genes, so a read error is possible.

The same data also contributed to another study, on T cells expressing NK-cell markers.

The origin of this receptor is a woman between 18 and 29 years old in good health. Sample: CD4+ T cells sorted from blood. This chain connects TRBV2 to TRBJ2-7; D call uncertain. The CDR3 DNA sequence: TGTGCCAGCAGGGAAGAGAGCAGGGAGCAGTACTTC. Translating gives CASREESREQYF. Looking up the rest from reference TRBV2 and TRBJ2-7 gives the full variable domain: EPEVTQTPSHQVTQMGQEVILRCVPISNHLYFYWYRQILGQKVEFLVSFYNNEISEKSEIFDDQFSVERPDGSNFTLKIRSTKLEDSAMYFCASREESREQYFGPGTRLTVT.